A selection of T cell receptor beta chains follows, all from one sample in a study of STAT5B mutations in CD4+ large granular lymphocyte leukemia. The data were produced by immunoSEQ multiplex PCR, yet TCRdb's version contains in-frame clones alone and is incomplete. The sample records about 24,000 clones, more than 70% being singletons. Sequencing used CD4+ T cells from blood buffy coats. These receptors came from a human donor in good health. The CDR3 runs from the conserved cysteine through the conserved F or W. D genes are given only for firm matches. Rows give clone size only sometimes, using once, few, many, or a class for an expanded clone.

V	J	size	D	CDR3	DNA
TRBV7-9	TRBJ2-5	NA	NA	CASTRAGTGETQYF	TGTGCCAGCACCCGGGCGGGGACTGGGGAGACCCAGTACTTC
TRBV5-1	TRBJ2-1	NA	NA	CASSFAGALYNEQFF	TGCGCCAGCAGCTTCGCAGGGGCCCTTTACAATGAGCAGTTCTTC
TRBV6-1	TRBJ1-5	NA	NA	CASSRDLDSNQPQHF	TGTGCCAGCAGCCGGGACCTCGATAGCAATCAGCCCCAGCATTTT
TRBV7-9	TRBJ1-1	NA	NA	CASSLAGKNTEAFF	TGTGCCAGCAGCTTAGCGGGAAAGAACACTGAAGCTTTCTTT
TRBV2	TRBJ1-2	NA	TRBD1	CASSSGTGLNYGYTF	TGTGCCAGCAGTTCCGGGACAGGGCTTAACTATGGCTACACCTTC
TRBV4-1	TRBJ1-2	few	NA	CASSQDVGVRSNDYGYTF	TGCGCCAGCAGCCAAGATGTCGGGGTAAGGTCGAACGACTATGGCTACACCTTC
TRBV6-1	TRBJ2-3	NA	NA	CASRLVGSDTQYF	TGTGCCAGCAGGTTGGTCGGGTCAGATACGCAGTATTTT
TRBV28	TRBJ2-7	NA	NA	CASSLGHYEQYF	TGTGCCAGCAGTTTGGGCCACTACGAGCAGTACTTC
TRBV4-3	TRBJ2-7	NA	NA	CASSLRGHYEQYF	TGCGCCAGCAGCCTTCGGGGCCACTACGAGCAGTACTTC
TRBV6-6	TRBJ2-3	NA	NA	CASSYSGTDTQYF	TGTGCCAGCAGTTACTCCGGCACAGATACGCAGTATTTT
TRBV5-6	TRBJ1-6	NA	TRBD1	CASSSGQDRVALHF	TGTGCCAGCAGCTCGGGACAGGACCGGGTCGCCCTCCACTTT
TRBV18	TRBJ1-4	NA	TRBD1	CASSSTGTANEKLFF	TGTGCCAGCTCATCGACCGGGACAGCTAATGAAAAACTGTTTTTT
TRBV20-1	TRBJ2-4	NA	NA	CSAHTSIVQYF	TGCAGTGCTCATACTAGCATAGTTCAGTACTTC
TRBV5-1	TRBJ1-1	NA	NA	CASSLTGRRAKDTEAFF	TGCGCCAGCAGCTTGACAGGGCGGCGTGCGAAGGACACTGAAGCTTTCTTT
TRBV7-8	TRBJ2-5	NA	TRBD2	CASSMWGGETQYF	TGTGCCAGCAGCATGTGGGGGGGGGAGACCCAGTACTTC
TRBV27	TRBJ2-7	once	NA	CASMVATGYEQYF	TGTGCCAGCATGGTTGCCACGGGCTACGAGCAGTACTTC
TRBV9	TRBJ2-4	NA	NA	CASSVSGVTGSAKNIQYF	TGTGCCAGCAGCGTATCAGGGGTCACAGGGTCAGCCAAAAACATTCAGTACTTC
TRBV6-5	TRBJ1-2	NA	TRBD1	CASSRQGARYGYTF	TGTGCCAGCAGTCGACAGGGGGCTCGGTATGGCTACACCTTC
TRBV5-1	TRBJ1-2	few	NA	CASSSTPGFGYTF	TGCGCCAGCAGCTCCACTCCCGGTTTCGGCTACACCTTC
TRBV7-8	TRBJ2-7	NA	NA	CASSPTRGPKGSYEQYF	TGTGCCAGCAGTCCCACGCGGGGGCCAAAGGGCTCCTACGAGCAGTACTTC
TRBV4-2	TRBJ2-4	NA	TRBD1	CASSRGPGQGENIQYF	TGTGCCAGCAGCCGGGGGCCGGGACAGGGAGAAAACATTCAGTACTTC
TRBV7-9	TRBJ2-3	NA	NA	CASSLGEGPGRTDTQYF	TGTGCCAGCAGCTTAGGGGAAGGTCCAGGTAGGACAGATACGCAGTATTTT
TRBV18	TRBJ2-3	NA	NA	CASSPLGAGATDTQYF	TGTGCCAGCTCACCACTCGGGGCGGGGGCCACAGATACGCAGTATTTT
TRBV5-1	TRBJ2-3	NA	NA	CASRRAGRGDADTQYF	TGCGCCAGCAGACGAGCGGGCAGGGGGGACGCAGATACGCAGTATTTT
TRBV28	TRBJ2-7	NA	NA	CASSLRPGYEQYF	TGTGCCAGCAGTTTAAGGCCCGGATACGAGCAGTACTTC
TRBV11-2	TRBJ1-6	NA	NA	CASSFPAQGRANSPLHF	TGTGCCAGCAGCTTTCCCGCGCAGGGCAGGGCTAATTCACCCCTCCACTTT
TRBV6-1	TRBJ2-5	NA	NA	CASSEVAWETQYF	TGTGCCAGCAGTGAAGTCGCGTGGGAGACCCAGTACTTC
TRBV4-1	TRBJ1-5	NA	TRBD1	CASSRGQGAWQPQHF	TGCGCCAGCAGCCGTGGACAGGGGGCTTGGCAGCCCCAGCATTTT
TRBV6-5	TRBJ1-2	NA	NA	CASSYSGRAYYGYTF	TGTGCCAGCAGTTACTCGGGACGGGCCTACTATGGCTACACCTTC
TRBV2	TRBJ1-2	NA	TRBD1	CASVGEEQGALGGYTF	TGTGCCAGCGTAGGGGAGGAACAGGGGGCGCTCGGTGGCTACACCTTC
TRBV4-1	TRBJ1-6	NA	TRBD1	CASSQILQGVSYNSPLHF	TGCGCCAGCAGCCAAATCCTACAGGGGGTCTCCTATAATTCACCCCTCCACTTT
TRBV9	TRBJ2-7	NA	TRBD2	CASSPTGTSFNEQYF	TGTGCCAGCAGCCCAACGGGGACTAGCTTCAACGAGCAGTACTTC
TRBV10-3	TRBJ1-5	NA	NA	CATEDPELSSNQPQHF	TGTGCCACCGAGGACCCGGAATTATCTAGCAATCAGCCCCAGCATTTT
TRBV28	TRBJ1-6	few	NA	CASFSGISPLHF	TGTGCCAGTTTTTCAGGGATTTCACCCCTCCACTTT
TRBV29-1	TRBJ1-2	medium-sized	TRBD1	CSVANTGTGANYGYTF	TGCAGCGTTGCCAATACCGGGACAGGGGCGAACTATGGCTACACCTTC
TRBV7-3	TRBJ2-1	NA	TRBD1	CASSPTGGYNEQFF	TGTGCCAGCAGCCCGACAGGGGGATACAATGAGCAGTTCTTC
TRBV28	TRBJ2-7	few	NA	CASSHQVGTPYYEQYF	TGTGCCAGCAGCCACCAGGTTGGGACCCCATACTACGAGCAGTACTTC
TRBV6-5	TRBJ1-6	NA	TRBD1	CASRKGQGNSPLHF	TGTGCCAGCAGAAAGGGACAGGGTAATTCACCCCTCCACTTT
TRBV11-2	TRBJ2-1	NA	NA	CASSLDRGAHNEQFF	TGTGCCAGCAGCTTAGACAGGGGAGCACACAATGAGCAGTTCTTC
TRBV28	TRBJ2-3	NA	TRBD2	CASSSRGGTDTQYF	TGTGCCAGCAGTTCGCGGGGGGGCACAGATACGCAGTATTTT
TRBV11-2	TRBJ2-3	NA	NA	CASSLWGQAGDTQYF	TGTGCCAGCAGCTTATGGGGGCAGGCCGGAGATACGCAGTATTTT
TRBV6-1	TRBJ1-4	NA	TRBD1	CASSRDRGSEKLFF	TGTGCCAGCAGTAGGGACAGGGGGTCTGAAAAACTGTTTTTT
TRBV7-2	TRBJ1-1	NA	NA	CASSSTWNTEAFF	TGTGCCAGCAGCTCGACATGGAACACTGAAGCTTTCTTT
TRBV10-3	TRBJ2-7	NA	TRBD2	CAISGAGITSYEQYF	TGTGCCATCAGCGGAGCGGGGATCACCTCCTACGAGCAGTACTTC
TRBV2	TRBJ2-7	NA	NA	CAGLWIRGPVSYEQYF	TGTGCCGGATTGTGGATAAGGGGCCCCGTCTCCTACGAGCAGTACTTC
TRBV7-2	TRBJ2-2	NA	NA	CASSQQAGANTGELFF	TGTGCCAGCAGCCAACAAGCAGGGGCGAACACCGGGGAGCTGTTTTTT
TRBV5-5	TRBJ1-1	NA	TRBD1	CASSNSPGGAHTEAFF	TGTGCCAGCAGCAACTCCCCAGGGGGGGCCCACACTGAAGCTTTCTTT
TRBV9	TRBJ2-1	few	NA	CASSAHHSSNEQFF	TGTGCCAGCAGCGCACATCACAGTTCCAATGAGCAGTTCTTC